The present T cell receptor (beta chain) was sequenced within a study of sequential checkpoint blockade in melanoma. Measured with immunoSEQ multiplex PCR; TCRdb has only the in-frame clones, and not every one. The sample has 20,000 or so clones, 65% to 85% seen once. Treatment given: randomized to nivolumab then ipilimumab (arm A) or the reverse (arm B). PBMC sorting kept live CD3+CD8+ cells without CD19 or CD56. After removal of 8 bases from V and 3 bases from J, the junction contained 15 bases not matched to a gene. Germline V gene data show CDR1 as SNHLY and CDR2 as FYNNEI. The length of the CDR3 is 16 residues.

The sample here was CD8+ T cells sorted from blood (inferred from file names), taken from a patient given nivolumab and ipilimumab in sequence. The chain couples TRBV2 to TRBJ2-7, with 8 bases matching TRBD2. The sequence was collected from a human donor with melanoma. This CDR3 is CASGGEAGVGNYEQYF. In DNA form, the CDR3 reads TGTGCCAGCGGGGGGGAAGCGGGAGTTGGGAACTACGAGCAGTACTTC.